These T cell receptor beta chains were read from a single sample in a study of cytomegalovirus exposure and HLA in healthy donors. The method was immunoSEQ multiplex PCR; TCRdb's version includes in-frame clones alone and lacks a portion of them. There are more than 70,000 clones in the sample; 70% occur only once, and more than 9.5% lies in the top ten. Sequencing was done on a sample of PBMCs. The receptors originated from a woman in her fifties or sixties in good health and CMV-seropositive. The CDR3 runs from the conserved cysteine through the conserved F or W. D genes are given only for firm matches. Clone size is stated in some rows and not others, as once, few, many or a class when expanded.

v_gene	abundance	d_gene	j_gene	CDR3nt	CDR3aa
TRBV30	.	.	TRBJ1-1	TGTGCCTGGAGGGGCAGGGGACCTGAAGCTTTCTTT	CAWRGRGPEAFF
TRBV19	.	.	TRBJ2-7	TGTGCCAGTAGTACAGGCCCCGGACAGCCTAAATCCTACGAGCAGTACTTC	CASSTGPGQPKSYEQYF
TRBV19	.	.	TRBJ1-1	TGTGCCAGTAGGAACCCGGGGAACACTGAAGCTTTCTTT	CASRNPGNTEAFF
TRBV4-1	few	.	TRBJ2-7	TGCGCCAGCAGCCAAGATTTCCCAGGGCCCTACGAGCAGTACTTC	CASSQDFPGPYEQYF
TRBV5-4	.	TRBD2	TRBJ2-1	TGTGCCAGCAGCTTGGAGGGAGCGGGGAACAACAATGAGCAGTTCTTC	CASSLEGAGNNNEQFF
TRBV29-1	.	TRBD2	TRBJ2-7	TGCAGCGCTCGACTAGCGGGATATGAGCAGTACTTC	CSARLAGYEQYF
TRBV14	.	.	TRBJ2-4	TGTGCCAGTGAACTCCCGGGGTTAGCCAAAAACATTCAGTACTTC	CASELPGLAKNIQYF
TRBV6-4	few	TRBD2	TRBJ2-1	TGTGCCAGCAGTGCTCTAGCGGGGAATGAGCAGTTCTTC	CASSALAGNEQFF
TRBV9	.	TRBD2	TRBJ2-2	TGTGCCAGCAATCCCAACGAGGGACTAGCGGCCACCGGGGAGCTGTTTTTT	CASNPNEGLAATGELFF
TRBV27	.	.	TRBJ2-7	TGTGCCAGCAGTCCGATTCAGGGTTCCTACGAGCAGTACTTC	CASSPIQGSYEQYF
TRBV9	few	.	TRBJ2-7	TGTGCCAGCAGCGTAGGGGGGTCGGGAGAATTTTACGAGCAGTACTTC	CASSVGGSGEFYEQYF
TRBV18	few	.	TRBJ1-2	TGTGCCAGCTCAGGAGGTGTCGGTCTCTATGGCTACACCTTC	CASSGGVGLYGYTF
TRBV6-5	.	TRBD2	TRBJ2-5	TGTGCCAGCAGTTACTCGCTAGCGGGAGGCCAAGAGACCCAGTACTTC	CASSYSLAGGQETQYF
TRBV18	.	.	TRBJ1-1	TGTGCCAGCTCACCACGGAGGGCGAACGAACCTCTGAACACTGAAGCTTTCTTT	CASSPRRANEPLNTEAFF
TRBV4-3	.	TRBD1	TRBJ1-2	TGCGCCAGCAGCCCAGGGACAGGGGGTGGATATGGCTACACCTTC	CASSPGTGGGYGYTF
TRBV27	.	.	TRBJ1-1	TGTGCCAGCAGGTTAGACAGCAGGAACACTGAAGCTTTCTTT	CASRLDSRNTEAFF
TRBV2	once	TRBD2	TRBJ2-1	TGTGCCAGCAGTGATCGAAGCGGGAGTTATGAGCAGTTCTTC	CASSDRSGSYEQFF
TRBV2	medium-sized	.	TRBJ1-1	TGTGCCAGCAGTGAACGGGGGGGAAGGTTTGAAGCTTTCTTT	CASSERGGRFEAFF
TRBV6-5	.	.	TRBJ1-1	TGTGCCAGCAGTTCTTCTCAGGGGGCTTTCTTT	CASSSSQGAFF
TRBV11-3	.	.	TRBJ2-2	TGTGCCAGCAGCCTGCCAGGTAACGGGGAGCTGTTTTTT	CASSLPGNGELFF
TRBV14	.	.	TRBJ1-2	TGTGCCAGCAGCCAAGACTCCCAGGGTGGCTACACCTTC	CASSQDSQGGYTF
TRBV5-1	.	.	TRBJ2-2	TGCGCCAGCAGCCCCCGCATGACACCATCCACCGGGGAGCTGTTTTTT	CASSPRMTPSTGELFF
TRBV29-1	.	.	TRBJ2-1	TGCAGCGGAGGGGGAGGGGGGATATACAATGAGCAGTTCTTC	CSGGGGGIYNEQFF
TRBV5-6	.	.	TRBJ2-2	TGTGCCAGCAGCTTGCAATTCACCGGGGAGCTGTTTTTT	CASSLQFTGELFF
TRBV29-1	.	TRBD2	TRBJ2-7	TGCAGCGTTGAAGTGAGTCTAGCGGGCACCCTCGAGCAGTACTTC	CSVEVSLAGTLEQYF
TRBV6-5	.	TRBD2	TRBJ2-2	TGTGCCAGCAGTTACTCTCCCCTAGCGGGGGCCGGGGAGCTGTTTTTT	CASSYSPLAGAGELFF
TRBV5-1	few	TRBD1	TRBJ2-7	TGCGCCAGCACCCCGACAGGGGGCTCCTACGAGCAGTACTTC	CASTPTGGSYEQYF
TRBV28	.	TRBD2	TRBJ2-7	TGTGCCAGCAGGAAGACTAGCGGGACCTACGAGCAGTACTTC	CASRKTSGTYEQYF
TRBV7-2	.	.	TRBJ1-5	TGTGCCAGCAGCAACAGTGGAGGGGATCAGCCCCAGCATTTT	CASSNSGGDQPQHF
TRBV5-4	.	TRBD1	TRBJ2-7	TGTGCCAGCAGCTTGGCTTTGGGACAGGGTGGTAACGAGCAGTACTTC	CASSLALGQGGNEQYF
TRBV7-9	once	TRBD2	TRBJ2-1	TGTGCCAGCAGCGATGGGACTAGCGGAAACTACAATGAGCAGTTCTTC	CASSDGTSGNYNEQFF
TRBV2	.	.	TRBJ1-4	TGTGCCAGCAGGTCCCAGGGTGACACTAATGAAAAACTGTTTTTT	CASRSQGDTNEKLFF
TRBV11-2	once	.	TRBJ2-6	TGTGCCAGCAGCTTGTTCACTGGCTCTGGGGCCAACGTCCTGACTTTC	CASSLFTGSGANVLTF
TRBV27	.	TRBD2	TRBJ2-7	TGTGCCAGCTATGGACCACTCGGGGGGTCTCGTGAGCAGTACTTC	CASYGPLGGSREQYF
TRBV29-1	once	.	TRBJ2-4	TGCAGCGTTCGGCAGGCCTCCACCAAAAACATTCAGTACTTC	CSVRQASTKNIQYF